These T cell receptor beta chains were read from a single sample in a study of sequential checkpoint blockade in melanoma. Libraries were prepared by immunoSEQ multiplex PCR; TCRdb keeps only in-frame clonotypes and omits some of them. The sample includes approximately 20,000 clones, approximately 70% of them seen just once. Sequenced here: CD8+ T cells sorted from blood (inferred from file names), sampled from a patient given nivolumab and ipilimumab in sequence. The receptor source for this set is a human donor with melanoma. Both conserved end residues are part of each CDR3. The D gene is left open where the match is weak. The listing skips clone size in some rows; elsewhere it reads once, few, many or a size class.

d_gene	v_gene	j_gene	abundance	CDR3aa	CDR3nt
TRBD1	TRBV28	TRBJ1-5	once	CASSLTGGVRVAQHF	TGTGCCAGCAGTTTAACAGGGGGTGTCCGTGTGGCCCAGCATTTT
TRBD1	TRBV5-1	TRBJ1-1	.	CASSWWTGQKINTEAFF	TGCGCCAGCAGCTGGTGGACAGGCCAGAAGATTAACACTGAAGCTTTCTTT
TRBD2	TRBV9	TRBJ2-2	few	CASSSSPRRGLAGVKTGELFF	TGTGCCAGCAGCTCCAGTCCCAGGAGGGGACTAGCGGGGGTTAAAACCGGGGAGCTGTTTTTT
TRBD1	TRBV15	TRBJ1-2	.	CATSREGGQGNPNYGYTF	TGTGCCACCAGCAGAGAGGGGGGACAGGGGAACCCTAACTATGGCTACACCTTC
.	TRBV18	TRBJ1-1	few	CASSPYPQGNTEAFF	TGTGCCAGCTCACCATACCCTCAGGGGAACACTGAAGCTTTCTTT
.	TRBV9	TRBJ1-5	.	CASSVDGGRGGNQPQHF	TGTGCCAGCAGCGTAGACGGGGGGCGCGGGGGCAATCAGCCCCAGCATTTT
.	TRBV9	TRBJ2-1	.	CASSVALSAPGYEQFF	TGTGCCAGCAGCGTAGCCCTCTCGGCACCCGGGTATGAGCAGTTCTTC
TRBD2	TRBV19	TRBJ2-2	once	CASSIVVRWGLQNTGELFF	TGTGCCAGTAGTATAGTAGTGAGGTGGGGACTACAGAACACCGGGGAGCTGTTTTTT
TRBD1	TRBV4-1	TRBJ2-7	.	CASSQDLRQGAVDEQYF	TGCGCCAGCAGCCAAGATCTTCGACAGGGGGCTGTAGACGAGCAGTACTTC
TRBD2	TRBV28	TRBJ2-7	.	CASSPSSGGPYEQYF	TGTGCCAGCAGTCCCTCGAGCGGGGGTCCCTACGAGCAGTACTTC
.	TRBV5-4	TRBJ1-6	.	CASSLDSARYLHF	TGTGCCAGCAGCTTGGACTCCGCGAGGTACCTCCACTTT
.	TRBV6-5	TRBJ2-2	once	CASSYSRNLGAGELFF	TGTGCCAGCAGTTACTCGCGCAATTTGGGGGCGGGGGAGCTGTTTTTT
.	TRBV28	TRBJ1-1	.	CASSPLMVAEDTEAFF	TGTGCCAGCAGTCCTCTCATGGTGGCCGAGGACACTGAAGCTTTCTTT
TRBD2	TRBV7-9	TRBJ2-2	.	CASRGTRDGQNTGELFF	TGTGCCAGCAGGGGGACTAGGGACGGACAAAACACCGGGGAGCTGTTTTTT
.	TRBV5-1	TRBJ1-2	few	CASYGWSYGYTF	TGCGCCAGCTATGGGTGGAGCTATGGCTACACCTTC
.	TRBV7-8	TRBJ1-1	.	CASSFLGGNTEAFF	TGTGCCAGCAGCTTCCTCGGGGGGAACACTGAAGCTTTCTTT
TRBD1	TRBV7-8	TRBJ1-1	.	CASSPGQAPVGAFF	TGTGCCAGCAGCCCGGGACAGGCCCCGGTGGGAGCTTTCTTT
TRBD2	TRBV27	TRBJ2-1	once	CASSTELAGGPYNEQFF	TGTGCCAGCAGTACGGAACTAGCGGGGGGGCCATACAATGAGCAGTTCTTC
TRBD2	TRBV7-8	TRBJ2-7	.	CASSLLRGTSGGPSSYEQYF	TGTGCCAGCAGCTTGCTTAGAGGGACTAGCGGGGGCCCGAGCTCCTACGAGCAGTACTTC
.	TRBV13	TRBJ1-1	.	CASSLQGHTEAFF	TGTGCCAGCAGCTTACAGGGCCACACTGAAGCTTTCTTT
.	TRBV10-3	TRBJ2-1	.	CAISVDRSSYNEQFF	TGTGCCATCAGTGTTGACAGGAGCTCCTACAATGAGCAGTTCTTC
TRBD2	TRBV6-1	TRBJ2-1	.	CASSERAGDSGNEQFF	TGTGCCAGCAGTGAGAGGGCGGGAGACTCGGGGAATGAGCAGTTCTTC
TRBD1	TRBV9	TRBJ2-7	.	CASSGGTGDSYEQYF	TGTGCCAGCAGCGGCGGGACAGGGGACTCCTACGAGCAGTACTTC
TRBD1	TRBV30	TRBJ1-1	few	CAWWDRVGTEAFF	TGTGCCTGGTGGGACAGGGTCGGGACTGAAGCTTTCTTT
TRBD2	TRBV9	TRBJ2-1	once	CASSASGRAGEAYNEQFF	TGTGCCAGCAGCGCCTCCGGGAGGGCGGGAGAAGCCTACAATGAGCAGTTCTTC
.	TRBV7-2	TRBJ2-7	few	CASSPVLHGGVEQYF	TGTGCCAGCAGCCCTGTCCTCCACGGAGGGGTCGAGCAGTACTTC